This T cell receptor (beta chain) was obtained from a study of blood T cell repertoires in COVID-19 (dated by TCRdb to about 2020). Regarding the research as a whole: Samples covering the acute and convalescent phases of COVID-19 were provided by collaborators in the United States, Italy and Spain. The material from the prospective study consisted of cDNA or gDNA derived from T cells, B-cell-depleted T cells, or PBMCs. Subjects who had been exposed to COVID-19, were actively infected with it, or had recovered from it provided the deeply sampled blood TCRbeta repertoires that made up the dataset. A freely available public database, intended as a resource for researchers studying the immune response to SARS-CoV-2, is where the repertoires were released. Samples came from the ongoing ImmuneRACE study (first 160 participants) plus 1,254 subjects from 6 global collaborators. A de-identified subject ID, COVID-19 status, age in years and sex were almost always included in the sample metadata. Where available, HLA class I and class II types were taken from metadata supplied by the sample provider and were not determined by assay-based typing. What the research found in general, with its limitations: How much clinical and demographic metadata was included differed by source and by participant, and the metadata was provided uncurated.

Inclusive of the bounding cysteine and phenylalanine, the CDR3 is 13 residues long. Solely the CDR3 DNA is kept, with 39 bases framed from the first base. Samples from volunteer blood donors who had recovered from COVID-19 were contributed by a second Seattle source. Whole blood was collected in K2EDTA tubes by collaborating institutions according to the institutions' own protocols. Collaborator samples were shipped for TCRbeta analysis as frozen whole blood, isolated PBMCs, or DNA extracted from either sample type. Regarding this clone: The clone's antigen remains unknown. No clone much larger than this one lies a single base away; base qualities are absent.

The immunoSEQ Assay, a bias-controlled multiplex PCR, was used to amplify TCRbeta CDR3 regions from genomic DNA. Regarding the original processing steps: The number of nucleated cells in each sample was estimated by amplification of reference gene primers within the assay. To quantify the absolute abundance of each unique TCRbeta CDR3 rearrangement, sequence reads were collapsed and filtered. For each sample, productive Simpson clonality was calculated by taking the square root of Simpson's diversity index across productive rearrangements. Imported from immuneACCESS, the table was reduced by TCRdb to in-frame sequences with V and J called. These copies leave out some clones; in studies compared against another copy, an unresolved V gene accounts for under half, and the cause of the remainder is not known. V, J and clone size are those of that table, while D and trimming were read from the DNA. This sample lists approximately 240,000 clones; 84% were detected once. Together, the top ten hold about 1.5% of the sample.

The sample consisted of peripheral blood. In this chain, TRBV21-1 is recombined with TRBJ1-1; the table's D gene call, TRBD1, was not cross checked with the DNA. TRBV21-1 is annotated as a pseudogene. This sequence was found in a woman in her thirties or forties who had recovered from COVID-19. Here is the DNA: TGTGCCAGCAGCAATAACAGGGTAACTGAAGCTTTCTTT. This encodes CASSNNRVTEAFF.